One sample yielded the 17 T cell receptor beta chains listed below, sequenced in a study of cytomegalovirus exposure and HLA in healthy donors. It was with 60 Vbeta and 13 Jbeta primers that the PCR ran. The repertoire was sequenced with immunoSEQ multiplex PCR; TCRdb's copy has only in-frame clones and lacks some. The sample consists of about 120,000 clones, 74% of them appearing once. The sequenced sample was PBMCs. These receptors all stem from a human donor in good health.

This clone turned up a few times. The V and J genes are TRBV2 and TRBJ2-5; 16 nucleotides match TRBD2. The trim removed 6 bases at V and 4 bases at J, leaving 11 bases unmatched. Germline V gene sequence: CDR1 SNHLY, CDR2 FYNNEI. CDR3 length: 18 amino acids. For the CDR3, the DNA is TGTGCCAGCAGCTCCGGGACTAGCGGGAGGGCCTGGGGAGAGACCCAGTACTTC. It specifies CASSSGTSGRAWGETQYF.

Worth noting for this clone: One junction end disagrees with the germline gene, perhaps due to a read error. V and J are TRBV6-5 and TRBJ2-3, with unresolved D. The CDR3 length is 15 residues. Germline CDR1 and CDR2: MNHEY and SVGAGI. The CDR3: CASSYSPRYTDTQYF. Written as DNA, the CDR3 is TGTGCCAGCAGCTACTCCCCCCGGTACACAGATACGCAGTATTTT.

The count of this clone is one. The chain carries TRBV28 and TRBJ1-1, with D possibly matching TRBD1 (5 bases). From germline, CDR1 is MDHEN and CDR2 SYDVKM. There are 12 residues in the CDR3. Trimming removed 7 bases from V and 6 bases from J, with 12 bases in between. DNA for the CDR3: TGTGCCAGCAATCAGGGTCCCTCTGAAGCTTTCTTT. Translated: CASNQGPSEAFF.

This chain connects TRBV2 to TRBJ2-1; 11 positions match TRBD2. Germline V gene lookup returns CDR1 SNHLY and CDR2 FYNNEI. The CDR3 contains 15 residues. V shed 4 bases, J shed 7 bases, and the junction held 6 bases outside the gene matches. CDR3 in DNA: TGTGCCAGCAGTGTGGGGACTAGCGGAAAAAATGAGCAGTTCTTC. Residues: CASSVGTSGKNEQFF.

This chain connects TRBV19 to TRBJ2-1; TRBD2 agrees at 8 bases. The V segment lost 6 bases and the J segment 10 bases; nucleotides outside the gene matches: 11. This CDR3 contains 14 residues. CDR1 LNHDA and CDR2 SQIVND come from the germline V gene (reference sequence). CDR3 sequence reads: CASSLATLAGEQFF. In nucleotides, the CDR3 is TGTGCCAGTAGCCTAGCGACCCTAGCGGGCGAGCAGTTCTTC.

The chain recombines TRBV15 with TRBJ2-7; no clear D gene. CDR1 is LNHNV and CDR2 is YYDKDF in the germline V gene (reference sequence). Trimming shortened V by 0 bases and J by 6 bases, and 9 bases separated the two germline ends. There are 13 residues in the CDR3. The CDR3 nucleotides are TGTGCCACCAGCAGAGATCCTCAGTCCGAGCAGTACTTC. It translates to CATSRDPQSEQYF.

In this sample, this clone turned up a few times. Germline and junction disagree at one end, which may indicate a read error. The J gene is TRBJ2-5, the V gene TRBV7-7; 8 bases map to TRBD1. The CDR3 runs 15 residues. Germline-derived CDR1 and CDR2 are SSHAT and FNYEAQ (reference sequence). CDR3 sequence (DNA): TGTGCTAGCAGCCTGGCCCAGGGGGCTGCACAGACCCAGTACTTC. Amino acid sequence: CASSLAQGAAQTQYF.

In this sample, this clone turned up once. The CDR3 nucleotides are TGCGCCAGCAGCCAAGATACCCCTGGAAGGGGGCTGGATTCACCCCTCCACTTT. Translated: CASSQDTPGRGLDSPLHF. The genes are TRBV4-3 and TRBJ1-6, with 7 bases identical to TRBD1. This CDR3 comprises 18 residues. Germline CDR1 is LGHNA and CDR2 is YSLEER. V shed 0 bases and J 8 bases; nucleotides not matched to a gene: 13.

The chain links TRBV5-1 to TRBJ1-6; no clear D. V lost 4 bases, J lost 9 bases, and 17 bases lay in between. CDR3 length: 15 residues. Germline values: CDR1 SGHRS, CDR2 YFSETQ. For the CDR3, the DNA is TGCGCCAGCAGCGGAGGATCGGGTATCGGTTCACCCCTCCACTTT. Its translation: CASSGGSGIGSPLHF.

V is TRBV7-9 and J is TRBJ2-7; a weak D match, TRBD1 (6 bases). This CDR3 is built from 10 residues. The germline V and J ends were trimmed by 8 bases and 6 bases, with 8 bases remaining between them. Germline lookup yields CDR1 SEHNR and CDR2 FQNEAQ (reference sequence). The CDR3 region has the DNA TGTGCCAGCGAACAGGGCGAGCAGTACTTC. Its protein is CASEQGEQYF.

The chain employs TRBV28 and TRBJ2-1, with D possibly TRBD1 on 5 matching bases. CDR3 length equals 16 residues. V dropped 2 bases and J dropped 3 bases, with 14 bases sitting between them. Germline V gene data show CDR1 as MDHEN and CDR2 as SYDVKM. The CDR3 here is CASSLNPPTVYNEQFF. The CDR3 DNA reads TGTGCCAGCAGTTTAAATCCGCCGACAGTCTACAATGAGCAGTTCTTC.

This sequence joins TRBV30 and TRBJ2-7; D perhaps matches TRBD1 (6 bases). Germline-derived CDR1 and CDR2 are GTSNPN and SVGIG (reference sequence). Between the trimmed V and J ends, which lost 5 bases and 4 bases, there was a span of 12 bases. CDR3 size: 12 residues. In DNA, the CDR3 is TGTGCCTGGGGGGTACAGGGTTACGAGCAGTACTTC. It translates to CAWGVQGYEQYF.

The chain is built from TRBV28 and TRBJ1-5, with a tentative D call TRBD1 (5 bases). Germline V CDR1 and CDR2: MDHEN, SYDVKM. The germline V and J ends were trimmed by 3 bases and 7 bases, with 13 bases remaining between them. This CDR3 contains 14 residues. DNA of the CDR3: TGTGCCAGCAGTTTGGGGGGAGCACACCAGCCCCAGCATTTT. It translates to CASSLGGAHQPQHF.

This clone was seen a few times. The CDR3 sequence is CASSQDGTMTSYEQYF. The CDR3 DNA sequence: TGCGCCAGCAGCCAAGATGGTACGATGACTTCCTACGAGCAGTACTTC. This chain joins TRBV4-1 and TRBJ2-7; D unresolved. The CDR3 is made up of 16 amino acids. CDR1 and CDR2 from the germline V gene are MGHRA and YSYEKL. Trimming left V 0 bases short and J 1 base short, with 13 bases between.

CDR3 protein: CAWKRTGAGNTIYF. The CDR3 DNA is TGTGCCTGGAAAAGGACAGGGGCTGGAAACACCATATATTTT. This sequence joins TRBV30 and TRBJ1-3, with 9 bases identical to TRBD1. The V gene's germline CDR1 is GTSNPN and CDR2 SVGIG (reference sequence). V lost 4 bases, J lost 2 bases, and 3 bases stayed unmatched. The CDR3 consists of 14 residues.

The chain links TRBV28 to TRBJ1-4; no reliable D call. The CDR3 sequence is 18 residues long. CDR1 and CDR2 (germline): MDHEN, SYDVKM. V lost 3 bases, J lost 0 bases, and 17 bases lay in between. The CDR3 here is CASSFFLKLGATNEKLFF. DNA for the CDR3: TGTGCCAGCAGTTTTTTCCTCAAACTCGGTGCAACTAATGAAAAACTGTTTTTT.

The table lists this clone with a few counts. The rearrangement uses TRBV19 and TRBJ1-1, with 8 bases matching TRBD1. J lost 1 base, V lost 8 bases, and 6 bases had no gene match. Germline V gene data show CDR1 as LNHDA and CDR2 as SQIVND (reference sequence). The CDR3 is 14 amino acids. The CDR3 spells CASHQGATNTEAFF. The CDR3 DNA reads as TGTGCCAGTCACCAGGGGGCCACGAACACTGAAGCTTTCTTT.